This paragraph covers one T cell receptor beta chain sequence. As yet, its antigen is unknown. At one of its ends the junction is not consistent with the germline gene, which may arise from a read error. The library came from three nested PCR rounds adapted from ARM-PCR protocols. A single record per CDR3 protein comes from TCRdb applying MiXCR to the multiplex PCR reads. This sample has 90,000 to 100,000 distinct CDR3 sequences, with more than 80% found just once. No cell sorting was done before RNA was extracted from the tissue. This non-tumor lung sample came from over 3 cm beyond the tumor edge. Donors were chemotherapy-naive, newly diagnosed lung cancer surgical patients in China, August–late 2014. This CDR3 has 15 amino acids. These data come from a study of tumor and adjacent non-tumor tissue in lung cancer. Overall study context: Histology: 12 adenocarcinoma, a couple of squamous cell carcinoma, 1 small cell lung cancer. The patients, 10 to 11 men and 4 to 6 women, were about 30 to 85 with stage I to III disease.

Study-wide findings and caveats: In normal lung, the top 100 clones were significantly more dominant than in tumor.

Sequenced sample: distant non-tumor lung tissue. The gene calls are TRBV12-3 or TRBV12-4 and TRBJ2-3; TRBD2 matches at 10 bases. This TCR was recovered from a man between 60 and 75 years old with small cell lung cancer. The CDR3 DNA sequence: TGTGTCAGCACTTTCCTAGCGGGAGCAACAGATACGCAATATTTT. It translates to CVSTFLAGATDTQYF.